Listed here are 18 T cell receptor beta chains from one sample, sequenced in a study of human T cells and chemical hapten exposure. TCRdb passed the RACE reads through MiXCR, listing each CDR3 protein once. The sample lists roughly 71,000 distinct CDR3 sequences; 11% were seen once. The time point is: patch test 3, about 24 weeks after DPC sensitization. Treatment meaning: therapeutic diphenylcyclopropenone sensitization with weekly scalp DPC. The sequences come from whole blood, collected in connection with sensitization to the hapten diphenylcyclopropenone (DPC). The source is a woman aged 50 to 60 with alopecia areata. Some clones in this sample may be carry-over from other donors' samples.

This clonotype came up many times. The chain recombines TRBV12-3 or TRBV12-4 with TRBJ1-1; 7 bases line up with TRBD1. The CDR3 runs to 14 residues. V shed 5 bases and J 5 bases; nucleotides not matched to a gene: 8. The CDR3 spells CASSRRQGETEAFF. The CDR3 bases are TGTGCCAGCAGTCGAAGACAGGGTGAAACTGAAGCTTTCTTT.

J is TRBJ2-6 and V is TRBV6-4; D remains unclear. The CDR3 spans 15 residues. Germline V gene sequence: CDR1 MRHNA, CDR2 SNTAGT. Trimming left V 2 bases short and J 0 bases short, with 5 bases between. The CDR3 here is CASSDRFSGANVLTF. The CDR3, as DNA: TGTGCCAGCAGTGACAGGTTCTCTGGGGCCAACGTCCTGACTTTC.

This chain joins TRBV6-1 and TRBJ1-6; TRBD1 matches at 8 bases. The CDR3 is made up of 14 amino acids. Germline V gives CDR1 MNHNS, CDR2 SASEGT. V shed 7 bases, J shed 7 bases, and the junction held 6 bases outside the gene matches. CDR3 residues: CASKFDRGNSPLHF. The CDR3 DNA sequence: TGTGCCAGCAAATTTGACAGGGGAAATTCACCCCTCCACTTT.

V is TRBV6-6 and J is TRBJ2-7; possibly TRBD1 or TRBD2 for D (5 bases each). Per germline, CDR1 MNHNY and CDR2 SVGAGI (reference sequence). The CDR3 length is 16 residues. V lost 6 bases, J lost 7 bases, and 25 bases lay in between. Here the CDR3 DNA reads TGTGCCAGCAGCAATGCAGCCTCGGGACCTGTGGGAGAGCAGTACTTC. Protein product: CASSNAASGPVGEQYF.

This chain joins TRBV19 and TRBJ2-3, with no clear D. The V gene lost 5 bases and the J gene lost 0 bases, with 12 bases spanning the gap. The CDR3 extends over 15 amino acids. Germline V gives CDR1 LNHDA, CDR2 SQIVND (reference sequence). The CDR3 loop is CASSGLGLSTDTQYF. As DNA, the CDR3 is TGTGCCAGTAGTGGCCTAGGCCTCAGCACAGATACGCAGTATTTT.

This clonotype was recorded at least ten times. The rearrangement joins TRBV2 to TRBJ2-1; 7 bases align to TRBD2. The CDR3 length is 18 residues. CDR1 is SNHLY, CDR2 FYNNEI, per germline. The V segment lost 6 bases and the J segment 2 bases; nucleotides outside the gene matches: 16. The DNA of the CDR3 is TGTGCCAGCAGAACGGGGCCTAGCGGAGGGGAAGCCTACAATGAGCAGTTCTTC. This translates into CASRTGPSGGEAYNEQFF.

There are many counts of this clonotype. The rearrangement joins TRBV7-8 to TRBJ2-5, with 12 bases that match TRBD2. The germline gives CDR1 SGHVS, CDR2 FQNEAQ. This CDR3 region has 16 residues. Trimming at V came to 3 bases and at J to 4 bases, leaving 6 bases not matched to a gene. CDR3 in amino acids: CASSFTTSGGLETQYF. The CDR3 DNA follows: TGTGCCAGCAGCTTCACGACTAGCGGGGGTTTAGAGACCCAGTACTTC.

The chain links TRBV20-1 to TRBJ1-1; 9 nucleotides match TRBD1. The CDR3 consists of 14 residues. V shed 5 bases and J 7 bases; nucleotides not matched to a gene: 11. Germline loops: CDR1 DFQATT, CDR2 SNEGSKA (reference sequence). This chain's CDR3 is CSAPVQGAPGEAFF. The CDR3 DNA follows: TGCAGTGCTCCCGTACAGGGGGCGCCCGGTGAAGCTTTCTTT.

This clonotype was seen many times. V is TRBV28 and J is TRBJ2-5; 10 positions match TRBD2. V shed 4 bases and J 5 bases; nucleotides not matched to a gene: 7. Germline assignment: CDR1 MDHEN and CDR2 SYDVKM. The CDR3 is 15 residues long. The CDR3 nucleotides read TGTGCCAGCAGTTCCCCTAGCGGGAGTTTGGAGACCCAGTACTTC. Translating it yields CASSSPSGSLETQYF.

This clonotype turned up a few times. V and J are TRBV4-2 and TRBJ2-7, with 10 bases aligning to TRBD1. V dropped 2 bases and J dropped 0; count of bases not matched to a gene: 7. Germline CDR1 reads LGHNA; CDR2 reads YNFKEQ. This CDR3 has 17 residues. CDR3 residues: CASSQRGTGAVSYEQYF. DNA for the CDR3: TGTGCCAGCAGCCAACGCGGGACAGGGGCCGTCTCCTACGAGCAGTACTTC.

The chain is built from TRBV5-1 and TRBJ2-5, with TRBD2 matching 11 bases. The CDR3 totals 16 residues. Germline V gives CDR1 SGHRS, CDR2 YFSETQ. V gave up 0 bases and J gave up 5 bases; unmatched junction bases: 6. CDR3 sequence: CASSLGTSGRVETQYF. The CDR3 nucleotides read TGCGCCAGCAGCTTGGGAACTAGCGGGAGAGTGGAGACCCAGTACTTC.

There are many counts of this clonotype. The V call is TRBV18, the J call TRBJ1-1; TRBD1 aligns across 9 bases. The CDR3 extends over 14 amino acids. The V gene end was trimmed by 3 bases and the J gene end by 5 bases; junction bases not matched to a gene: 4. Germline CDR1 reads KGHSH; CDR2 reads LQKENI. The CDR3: CASSPTGGATEAFF. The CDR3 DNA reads TGTGCCAGCTCACCGACAGGGGGGGCAACTGAAGCTTTCTTT.

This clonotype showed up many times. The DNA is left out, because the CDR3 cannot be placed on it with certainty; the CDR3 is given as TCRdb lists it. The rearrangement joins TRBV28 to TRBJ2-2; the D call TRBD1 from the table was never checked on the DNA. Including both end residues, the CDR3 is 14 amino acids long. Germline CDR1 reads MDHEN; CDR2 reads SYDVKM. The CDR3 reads CAYSSGQATGELFF.

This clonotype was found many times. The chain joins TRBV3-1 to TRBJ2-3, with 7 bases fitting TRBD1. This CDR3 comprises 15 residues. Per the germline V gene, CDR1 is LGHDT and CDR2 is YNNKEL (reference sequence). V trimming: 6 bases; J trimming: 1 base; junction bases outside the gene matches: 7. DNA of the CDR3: TGTGCCAGCAGGCCCGACAGGGCTGGCACAGATACGCAGTATTTT. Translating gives CASRPDRAGTDTQYF.

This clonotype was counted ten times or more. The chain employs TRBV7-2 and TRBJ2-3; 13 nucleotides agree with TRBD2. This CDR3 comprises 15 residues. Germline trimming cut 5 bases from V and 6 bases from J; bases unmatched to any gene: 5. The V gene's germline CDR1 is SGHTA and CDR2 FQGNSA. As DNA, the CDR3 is TGTGCCAGCAGCCAACTAGCGGGGGGGGAGGATACGCAGTATTTT. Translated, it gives CASSQLAGGEDTQYF.

The CDR3 nucleotides read TGCGCCAGCAGCCTCATAAGGGACTCCAACACAGATACGCAGTATTTT. This sequence encodes CASSLIRDSNTDTQYF. The V call is TRBV5-1, the J call TRBJ2-3; D is perhaps TRBD2 (6 bases). Germline assignment: CDR1 SGHRS and CDR2 YFSETQ. V lost 4 bases and J 2 bases, leaving 17 bases between the germline ends. The CDR3 runs to 16 residues.

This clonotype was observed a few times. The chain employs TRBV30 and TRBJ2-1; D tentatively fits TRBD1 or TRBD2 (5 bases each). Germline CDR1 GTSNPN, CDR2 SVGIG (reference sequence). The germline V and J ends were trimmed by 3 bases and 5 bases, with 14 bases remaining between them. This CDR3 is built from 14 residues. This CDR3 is CAWSRTLGDNEQFF. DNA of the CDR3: TGTGCCTGGAGCAGAACGTTGGGGGACAATGAGCAGTTCTTC.

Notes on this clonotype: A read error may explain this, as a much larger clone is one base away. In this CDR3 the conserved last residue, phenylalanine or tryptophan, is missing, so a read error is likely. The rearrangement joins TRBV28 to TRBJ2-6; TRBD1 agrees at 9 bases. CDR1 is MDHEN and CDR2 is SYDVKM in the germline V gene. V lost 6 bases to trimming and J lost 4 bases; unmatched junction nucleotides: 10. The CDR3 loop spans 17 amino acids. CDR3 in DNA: TGTGCCAGCAGGGCTAACACAGGGGGCGAGGGGGCCAACGTCCTGACTTCC. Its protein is CASRANTGGEGANVLTS.